The 25 T cell receptor beta chains below all came from one sample that was sequenced in a study of blood T cell repertoires in COVID-19 (dated by TCRdb to about 2020). Libraries were prepared through the immunoSEQ multiplex PCR assay. TCRdb stores this immuneACCESS table with in-frame sequences only. Part of the clones is absent; in the studies checked, under half of the shortfall reflects unresolved V genes, and no reason is known for the rest. The sample records about 97,000 clones, over 70% of which are singletons. The ten largest clones represent about 4.3% of the sample. The sample comprised peripheral blood. Receptors originate from a man between 60 and 70 years old with acute or convalescent COVID-19.

The gene calls are TRBV18 and TRBJ2-3; maybe TRBD1 (6 bases). Trimming left V 3 bases short and J 0 bases short, with 13 bases between. This CDR3 has 16 amino acids. Germline CDR1 reads KGHSH; CDR2 reads LQKENI. CDR3 sequence reads: CASSPGQPGSTDTQYF. Here the CDR3 DNA reads TGTGCCAGCTCACCGGGACAACCGGGTAGCACAGATACGCAGTATTTT.

V and J are TRBV28 and TRBJ2-7; 14 bases fit TRBD2. Germline V lookup: CDR1 MDHEN, CDR2 SYDVKM. Trimming removed 4 bases from V and 3 bases from J; junction bases left unmatched: 14. This CDR3 has 19 residues. CDR3 sequence reads: CASSSFSTGTSGSRYEQYF. The CDR3 DNA follows: TGTGCCAGCAGTTCCTTCTCCACCGGGACTAGCGGGAGTCGCTACGAGCAGTACTTC.

Worth noting for this clone: One end of the junction is discordant with germline, which a read error may explain. The chain uses TRBV28 and TRBJ1-1; TRBD1 aligns across 7 bases. From germline, CDR1 is MDHEN and CDR2 SYDVKM. The CDR3 is 13 residues long. CDR3 in amino acids: CASRPPTPGQDRF. CDR3 bases: TGTGCCAGCAGACCCCCAACACCTGGACAGGACAGATTT. The whole variable domain, remainder taken from reference TRBV28 and TRBJ1-1, is DVKVTQSSRYLVKRTGEKVFLECVQDMDHENMFWYRQDPGLGLRLIYFSYDVKMKEKGDIPEGYSVSREKKERFSLILESASTNQTSMYLCASRPPTPGQDRFGQGTRLTVV.

The chain uses TRBV18 and TRBJ1-6; D may be TRBD1 (6 bases). The CDR3 spans 15 residues. Trimming removed 3 bases at V and 2 bases at J, with 8 bases between. Germline assignment: CDR1 KGHSH and CDR2 LQKENI. CDR3 amino acids: CASSPRQAYNSPLHF. In DNA form, the CDR3 reads TGTGCCAGCTCACCCAGACAGGCCTATAATTCACCCCTCCACTTT. The whole variable domain, filled in from reference TRBV18 and TRBJ1-6, reads NAGVMQNPRHLVRRRGQEARLRCSPMKGHSHVYWYRQLPEEGLKFMVYLQKENIIDESGMPKERFSAEFPKEGPSILRIQQVVRGDSAAYFCASSPRQAYNSPLHFGNGTRLTVT.

This clone was seen a few times. This rearrangement joins TRBV6-5 to TRBJ2-2; D is undetermined. The CDR3 extends over 12 amino acids. V was shortened by 2 bases and J by 8 bases, with 6 bases between the two germline ends. Germline lookup yields CDR1 MNHEY and CDR2 SVGAGI. The CDR3 DNA follows: TGTGCCAGCAGTTACGAGTCAGGGGAGCTGTTTTTT. Its protein is CASSYESGELFF.

CDR3 sequence (DNA): TGTGCCTGGCAGGGCTCTGGAAACACCATATATTTT. Amino acid sequence: CAWQGSGNTIYF. This chain uses TRBV30 with TRBJ1-3; maybe TRBD1 (5 bases). The V end was cut by 5 bases, the J end by 0 bases, with 5 bases between. CDR1 GTSNPN and CDR2 SVGIG come from the germline V gene (reference sequence). CDR3 size: 12 residues.

V and J are TRBV12-3 or TRBV12-4 and TRBJ2-1; 7 bases line up with TRBD2. After removal of 6 bases from V and 15 bases from J, the junction contained 11 bases not matched to a gene. There are 12 residues in the CDR3. The CDR3, as DNA: TGTGCCAGCAGCCAACAGCGGGAATCGTGGTTCTTC. Translated: CASSQQRESWFF.

This clone was seen a single time. This chain links TRBV5-4 with TRBJ2-1; a possible D gene is TRBD1 (6 bases). Deletions cut 4 bases from V and 7 bases from J, with 15 bases between. Germline V CDR1 and CDR2: SGHNT, YYREEE (reference sequence). The CDR3 is made up of 14 amino acids. The CDR3, as DNA: TGTGCCAGCAGCCCTTACAGGGCTCGGAATGAGCAGTTCTTC. It codes for CASSPYRARNEQFF. Full variable domain (missing parts from reference TRBV5-4 and TRBJ2-1): ETGVTQSPTHLIKTRGQQVTLRCSSQSGHNTVSWYQQALGQGPQFIFQYYREEENGRGNFPPRFSGLQFPNYSSELNVNALELDDSALYLCASSPYRARNEQFFGPGTRLTVL.

This clone appeared once. The chain is built from TRBV10-2 and TRBJ2-3; TRBD2 is a possible D gene (6 bases). Germline V gene sequence: CDR1 WSHSY, CDR2 SAAADI. V lost 2 bases and J lost 7, with 16 bases in between. The CDR3 has 15 amino acids. DNA of the CDR3: TGCGCCAGCAGTGAGAGGGGAGGAGCTGGGCATACGCAGTATTTT. Translation gives CASSERGGAGHTQYF.

The J gene is TRBJ2-1, the V gene TRBV19; 12 bases are a match to TRBD2. Germline V CDR1 and CDR2: LNHDA, SQIVND (reference sequence). This CDR3 spans 13 amino acids. V shed 8 bases and J 6 bases; nucleotides not matched to a gene: 2. The CDR3 sequence is CASLAGGPNEQFF. The CDR3 DNA follows: TGTGCCAGTCTAGCGGGAGGGCCCAATGAGCAGTTCTTC.

The chain is built from TRBV11-3 and TRBJ2-5, with TRBD1 matching over 10 bases. This CDR3 has 15 amino acids. Per the germline V gene, CDR1 is SGHNT and CDR2 is YENEEA. Trimming cost V 5 bases and J 5 bases; bases outside gene matches: 8. DNA of the CDR3: TGTGCCAGCAGCCAGACTGACAGGGGGCAGGAGACCCAGTACTTC. It codes for CASSQTDRGQETQYF. The full variable domain, its missing parts supplied by reference TRBV11-3 and TRBJ2-5, is EAGVVQSPRYKIIEKKQPVAFWCNPISGHNTLYWYLQNLGQGPELLIRYENEEAVDDSQLPKDRFSAERLKGVDSTLKIQPAELGDSAVYLCASSQTDRGQETQYFGPGTRLLVL.

The chain links TRBV9 to TRBJ1-4; D might be TRBD1 (5 bases). V dropped 3 bases and J dropped 7 bases, with 22 bases sitting between them. Germline V gene data show CDR1 as SGDLS and CDR2 as YYNGEE. CDR3 length: 17 amino acids. CDR3 bases: TGTGCCAGCAGCGCAAATTCAGGGTCACGGCAGAGTGAAAAACTGTTTTTT. It codes for CASSANSGSRQSEKLFF.

The chain is built from TRBV7-9 and TRBJ1-2, with D tentatively TRBD1 (5 bases). The CDR3 runs to 14 residues. V was pared by 2 bases and J by 4 bases, with 11 bases between. The germline V gene encodes CDR1 SEHNR and CDR2 FQNEAQ (reference sequence). CDR3 region: CASSLSQVTYGYTF. The CDR3 DNA is TGTGCCAGCAGCTTATCACAGGTCACCTATGGCTACACCTTC. The complete variable domain, with remaining parts taken from reference TRBV7-9 and TRBJ1-2, reads DTGVSQNPRHKITKRGQNVTFRCDPISEHNRLYWYRQTLGQGPEFLTYFQNEAQLEKSRLLSDRFSAERPKGSFSTLEIQRTEQGDSAMYLCASSLSQVTYGYTFGSGTRLTVV.

This rearrangement joins TRBV18 to TRBJ2-3; D may be TRBD1 (6 bases). Germline lookup yields CDR1 KGHSH and CDR2 LQKENI. This CDR3 contains 14 residues. Trimming took off 6 bases at V and 8 bases at J, with 18 bases between the two ends. This chain's CDR3 is CASSYEGVGGTQYF. The CDR3 DNA reads TGTGCCAGCTCGTACGAGGGGGTCGGTGGTACGCAGTATTTT. The full variable domain, completed using reference TRBV18 and TRBJ2-3, is NAGVMQNPRHLVRRRGQEARLRCSPMKGHSHVYWYRQLPEEGLKFMVYLQKENIIDESGMPKERFSAEFPKEGPSILRIQQVVRGDSAAYFCASSYEGVGGTQYFGPGTRLTVL.

Regarding this clone: Other nucleotide sequences from this sample produce the same CDR3. CDR3 bases: TGCGCCAGCAGCCAAGATGGGCAGGGTAATCAGCCCCAGCATTTT. Residues: CASSQDGQGNQPQHF. The rearrangement joins TRBV4-1 to TRBJ1-5, with D maybe TRBD1 (5 bases). Per the germline V gene, CDR1 is MGHRA and CDR2 is YSYEKL. This CDR3 is 15 amino acids long. Trimming removed 0 bases at V and 4 bases at J, with 10 bases between.

The chain carries TRBV7-2 and TRBJ2-2; D may be TRBD2 (7 bases). V lost 3 bases, J lost 3 bases, and 14 bases lay in between. Looked up from germline, CDR1 is SGHTA and CDR2 is FQGNSA. This CDR3 has 16 residues. The CDR3 loop reads CASSFKTGRDTGELFF. The CDR3 DNA sequence: TGTGCCAGCAGCTTCAAAACAGGGAGGGACACCGGGGAGCTGTTTTTT.

The rearrangement joins TRBV6-5 to TRBJ1-2; 10 bases agree with TRBD1. V lost 6 bases and J lost 5; bases outside the gene matches: 6. Germline lookup yields CDR1 MNHEY and CDR2 SVGAGI. The CDR3 covers 14 residues. The CDR3: CASRQTGGAYGYTF. The CDR3 DNA reads as TGTGCCAGCAGACAGACAGGGGGCGCATATGGCTACACCTTC.

The genes are TRBV5-1 and TRBJ2-7, with D maybe TRBD1 (6 bases). Germline CDR1 SGHRS, CDR2 YFSETQ. The CDR3 is 14 amino acids. V lost 1 base and J lost 4, with 12 bases in between. The CDR3 coding sequence is TGCGCCAGCAGCTTGCAGGGGACGGGGTACGAGCAGTACTTC. Protein product: CASSLQGTGYEQYF.

The chain links TRBV4-3 to TRBJ2-5; possible D gene TRBD1, 5 bases. Trimming took 4 bases from V and 2 from J, leaving 8 bases between them. The CDR3 sequence is 13 residues long. Germline V gives CDR1 LGHNA, CDR2 YSLEER. The CDR3: CASSPGQQETQYF. CDR3 nucleotide sequence: TGCGCCAGCAGCCCCGGACAACAAGAGACCCAGTACTTC.

The V and J genes are TRBV2 and TRBJ2-3, with 12 positions matching TRBD1. Germline values: CDR1 SNHLY, CDR2 FYNNEI. V dropped 7 bases and J dropped 4; count of bases not matched to a gene: 15. CDR3 size: 18 residues. CDR3 in amino acids: CASKLLLGTGGQADTQYF. In nucleotides, the CDR3 is TGTGCCAGCAAACTATTATTGGGGACAGGGGGCCAGGCAGATACGCAGTATTTT.

This chain connects TRBV7-2 to TRBJ2-2, with 8 positions matching TRBD1. The CDR3 sequence is 16 residues long. The J segment lost 5 bases and the V segment lost 3 bases, leaving 8 bases of the junction unmatched. Germline V gives CDR1 SGHTA, CDR2 FQGNSA. As DNA, the CDR3 is TGTGCCAGCAGCTTGAACAGGGGGGTCTCGACCGGGGAGCTGTTTTTT. Residues: CASSLNRGVSTGELFF. The whole variable domain, remainder taken from reference TRBV7-2 and TRBJ2-2, is GAGVSQSPSNKVTEKGKDVELRCDPISGHTALYWYRQSLGQGLEFLIYFQGNSAPDKSGLPSDRFSAERTGGSVSTLTIQRTQQEDSAVYLCASSLNRGVSTGELFFGEGSRLTVL.

The chain employs TRBV6-5 and TRBJ1-2; tentatively, D is TRBD1 (6 bases). From germline, CDR1 is MNHEY and CDR2 SVGAGI. The CDR3 runs 15 residues. Trimming removed 0 bases at V and 3 bases at J, with 11 bases between. The CDR3 here is CASSYSQGHYYGYTF. For the CDR3, the DNA is TGTGCCAGCAGTTACTCCCAGGGGCACTACTATGGCTACACCTTC.

The rearrangement joins TRBV18 to TRBJ2-5, with 8 bases aligning to TRBD2. This CDR3 region has 18 residues. Germline V CDR1 and CDR2: KGHSH, LQKENI. V was clipped by 3 bases and J by 6 bases; unmatched bases: 18. DNA of the CDR3: TGTGCCAGCTCACCCTACCCCAGCCTGTCGGGAGGGCAACAGACCCAGTACTTC. Translating gives CASSPYPSLSGGQQTQYF. Variable domain in full (rest from reference TRBV18 and TRBJ2-5): NAGVMQNPRHLVRRRGQEARLRCSPMKGHSHVYWYRQLPEEGLKFMVYLQKENIIDESGMPKERFSAEFPKEGPSILRIQQVVRGDSAAYFCASSPYPSLSGGQQTQYFGPGTRLLVL.

The genes are TRBV7-9 and TRBJ1-4; possibly TRBD1 for D (6 bases). The ends were cut back, 8 bases at V and 8 bases at J, with 24 bases in the middle. Germline V gene lookup returns CDR1 SEHNR and CDR2 FQNEAQ (reference sequence). This CDR3 contains 16 residues. CDR3 amino acids: CASSPTGTGRIEKLFF. As DNA, the CDR3 is TGTGCCAGCTCCCCGACCGGAACAGGGAGAATCGAAAAACTGTTTTTT.

This clone was observed once. This chain links TRBV7-6 with TRBJ2-3; D may be TRBD2 (6 bases). Trimming pared 6 bases from V and 0 bases from J, leaving 10 bases between. The CDR3 contains 14 residues. Germline CDR1 is SGHVS and CDR2 is FNYEAQ. The CDR3 here is CASRGRGSTDTQYF. The CDR3 nucleotides are TGTGCCAGCAGAGGTCGGGGGAGCACAGATACGCAGTATTTT.